The 2 T cell receptor beta chains presented below share a single source sample, sequenced in a study of OX40 agonist ivuxolimab in advanced cancers. Generated by immunoSEQ multiplex PCR, the TCRdb table keeps only in-frame clones and is missing some. The sample includes tens of thousands of clones, around four fifths seen only once; the top ten take around 2%. The material was CD4+ or CD8+ T cells sorted from blood, obtained in a trial of the OX40 agonist ivuxolimab. The receptors stem from an adult with an advanced solid tumor such as melanoma, head and neck, liver or kidney cancer.

The rearrangement uses TRBV6-5 and TRBJ1-1, with TRBD1 matching over 8 bases. V trimming: 0 bases; J trimming: 5 bases; junction bases outside the gene matches: 2. CDR3 length equals 14 residues. Germline V gene data show CDR1 as MNHEY and CDR2 as SVGAGI. CDR3 amino acids: CASSYSRTGTEAFF. CDR3 nucleotide sequence: TGTGCCAGCAGTTACTCGCGGACAGGGACTGAAGCTTTCTTT.

The chain is built from TRBV19 and TRBJ2-1; 13 positions agree with TRBD2. J was trimmed by 10 bases and V by 5 bases; bases with no gene match: 8. The germline CDR1 and CDR2 sequences are LNHDA and SQIVND (reference sequence). The CDR3 has 15 amino acids. The CDR3 sequence is CASSATSGGAQEQFF. Written as DNA, the CDR3 is TGTGCCAGTAGTGCTACTAGCGGGGGGGCCCAGGAGCAGTTCTTC. The full variable domain, completed using reference TRBV19 and TRBJ2-1, is DGGITQSPKYLFRKEGQNVTLSCEQNLNHDAMYWYRQDPGQGLRLIYYSQIVNDFQKGDIAEGYSVSREKKESFPLTVTSAQKNPTAFYLCASSATSGGAQEQFFGPGTRLTVL.